This TCR beta chain originates from a study of T cell responses to AZD1222 COVID-19 vaccine. This table comes from immunoSEQ multiplex PCR, and its TCRdb copy is limited to in-frame clones, with some not included. This sample has over 150,000 clones, with 90% found just once. Findings and caveats of the study: When two AZD1222 doses had been given, Spike-specific TCR breadth and depth rose. At 160-218 and 743-854, vaccine-associated CD4 TCRs were dominant, and they spanned spike.

About this clone itself: Its matching antigen is unknown.

CDR1 is SGHRS, CDR2 YFSETQ, per germline. The CDR3 contains 14 residues. J was trimmed by 0 bases and V by 3 bases; bases with no gene match: 1. The sequences come from peripheral blood, collected on day 0 of AZD1222 vaccination. The clonotype was recovered from an adult in good health. The genes are TRBV5-1 and TRBJ1-1; 8 positions match TRBD1. The DNA for the CDR3 is TGCGCCAGCAGCTGGACAGGGATGAACACTGAAGCTTTCTTT. Translating it yields CASSWTGMNTEAFF.